This T cell receptor (beta chain) was profiled in a study of cytomegalovirus exposure and HLA in healthy donors. Across the study: The roughly 700 first-cohort repertoires shared a platform with the approximately 110 validation repertoires, as reported in a later analysis. Broader study findings: Among the CMV-associated chains, a few were confirmed in vitro as specific for CMV antigens. Altogether, more than 150 TCR beta chains were recorded as cytomegalovirus-associated. Reportedly, cytomegalovirus status was diagnosed with high sensitivity and specificity.

Assay: immunoSEQ multiplex PCR; the TCRdb copy retains only in-frame clones and omits some. The sample contains roughly 130,000 clones, about nine tenths of which appear only once. As concerns this clone: Its target is unknown.

CDR1 is SGHNT, CDR2 YYREEE, per germline (reference sequence). This CDR3 region has 15 residues. The V and J ends lost 0 bases and 7 bases respectively, with 17 bases between them. This receptor was taken from a man younger than 45 in good health and CMV-seronegative. The chain couples TRBV5-4 to TRBJ2-7, with a possible D match to TRBD1 (7 bases). The sample taken for sequencing was PBMCs. In DNA form, the CDR3 reads TGTGCCAGCAGCTTGGCCGGCAGTCAGGGGGGAGAGCAGTACTTC. Protein product: CASSLAGSQGGEQYF.